The text below deals with one TCR beta chain. Its matching antigen is unknown. Assay used: immunoSEQ multiplex PCR; TCRdb lists only in-frame clones, some missing. The sample has about 100,000 clones; around 94% are singletons. The data belong to a study of T cell responses to AZD1222 COVID-19 vaccine. Study-level points and caveats: There were repertoire samples only from the period after the peak T cell response.

V shed 4 bases and J shed 2 bases, with 11 bases lying between them. Per the germline V gene, CDR1 is LNHDA and CDR2 is SQIVND (reference sequence). The length of the CDR3 is 14 residues. The chain combines TRBV19 with TRBJ1-2; no definite D call. The receptor was isolated from an adult in good health. Here the sequenced sample was peripheral blood, taken on day 0 of AZD1222 vaccination. This chain's CDR3 is CASSTFSRNYGYTF. The CDR3 DNA follows: TGTGCCAGTAGTACTTTTAGCAGGAACTATGGCTACACCTTC.